The present T cell receptor beta chain was sequenced within a study of blood T cell repertoires in COVID-19. CDR1 and CDR2 from the germline V gene are KGHSH and LQKENI. The CDR3 spans 15 residues. V dropped 2 bases and J dropped 5 bases, with 13 bases sitting between them. Under the authors' procedure: Estimation of nucleated cell counts relied on the amplification of reference gene primers. The repertoire was sequenced with immunoSEQ multiplex PCR; TCRdb's copy has only in-frame clones and lacks some. Clone size and V and J calls were adopted from that table, with D and trimming inferred from the DNA. Counted here are roughly 100,000 clones, about 82% occurring once; the ten biggest clones make up 5% to 8%. Seattle researchers signed up patients amid active infection and tracked them longitudinally. This clone was counted at least ten times.

The TCR originated in an elderly man with COVID-19, enrolled during active disease. Sequencing was performed on peripheral blood. This chain uses TRBV18 with TRBJ1-5; unclear D gene. The DNA for the CDR3 is TGTGCCAGCTCACCAATGCAGAGTGACTATCAGCCCCAGCATTTT. Its protein product is CASSPMQSDYQPQHF. The variable domain in full, completed from reference TRBV18 and TRBJ1-5, reads NAGVMQNPRHLVRRRGQEARLRCSPMKGHSHVYWYRQLPEEGLKFMVYLQKENIIDESGMPKERFSAEFPKEGPSILRIQQVVRGDSAAYFCASSPMQSDYQPQHFGDGTRLSIL.